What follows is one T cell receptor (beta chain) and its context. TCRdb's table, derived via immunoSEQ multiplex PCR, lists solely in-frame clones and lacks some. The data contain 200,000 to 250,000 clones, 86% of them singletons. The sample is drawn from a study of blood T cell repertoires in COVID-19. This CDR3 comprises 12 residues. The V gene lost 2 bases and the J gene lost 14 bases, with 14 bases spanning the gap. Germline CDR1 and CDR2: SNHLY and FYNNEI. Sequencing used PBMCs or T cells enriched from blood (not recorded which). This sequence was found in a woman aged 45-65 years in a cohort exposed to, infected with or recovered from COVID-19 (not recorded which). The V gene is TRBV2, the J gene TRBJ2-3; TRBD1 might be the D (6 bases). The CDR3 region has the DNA TGTGCCAGCAGTGAAACAGGGCCCTTTTTGTATTTT. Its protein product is CASSETGPFLYF.